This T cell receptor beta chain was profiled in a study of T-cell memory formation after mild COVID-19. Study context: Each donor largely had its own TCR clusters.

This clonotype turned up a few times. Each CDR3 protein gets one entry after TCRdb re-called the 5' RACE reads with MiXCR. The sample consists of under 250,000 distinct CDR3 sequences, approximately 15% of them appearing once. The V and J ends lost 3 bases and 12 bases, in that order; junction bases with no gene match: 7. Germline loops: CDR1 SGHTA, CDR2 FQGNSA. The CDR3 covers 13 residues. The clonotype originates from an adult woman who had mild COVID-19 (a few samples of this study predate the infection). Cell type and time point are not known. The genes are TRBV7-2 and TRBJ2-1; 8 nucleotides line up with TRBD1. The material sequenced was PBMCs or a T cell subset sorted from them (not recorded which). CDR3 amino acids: CASSFQTGGGQFF. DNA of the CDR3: TGTGCCAGCAGCTTCCAAACAGGGGGTGGGCAGTTCTTC.